This is a list of T cell receptor beta chains from one sample in a study of T-cell reconstitution after alpha-beta-depleted transplantation in children. TCRdb called the PCR reads again in MiXCR, with one record for every CDR3 protein. The table has about 350,000 distinct CDR3 sequences, about 16% seen once. The sequences come from PBMCs, mostly from graft donor cells, collected 360 days after TCRalphabeta/CD19-depleted stem cell transplant. These receptors all stem from a male patient under 10 years old who had a stem cell transplant for acute lymphoblastic leukemia, so the T cells may come from the graft donor. CDR3s include the opening cysteine and the closing phenylalanine or tryptophan. D genes are given only for firm matches. Size tells how often a clone was seen (once, few, many) or the class of an expanded clone, and some rows leave it out.

J | V | size | D | CDR3 | DNA
TRBJ2-5 | TRBV20-1 | NA | NA | CSARGSQETQYF | TGCAGTGCTAGGGGAAGCCAAGAGACCCAGTACTTC
TRBJ2-3 | TRBV5-1 | NA | NA | CASSSSTTDTQYF | TGCGCCAGCAGCTCCAGTACAACAGATACGCAGTATTTT
TRBJ2-3 | TRBV28 | few | TRBD2 | CASSARVVAGGGGTDTQYF | TGTGCCAGCAGTGCCAGGGTAGTAGCGGGAGGGGGGGGCACAGATACGCAGTATTTT
TRBJ2-7 | TRBV11-1 | few | NA | CASSFGGGVYEQYF | TGTGCCAGCAGCTTTGGGGGTGGTGTCTACGAGCAGTACTTC
TRBJ2-7 | TRBV12-3/TRBV12-4 | NA | NA | CASSSLAHSSYEQYF | TGTGCCAGCAGTTCCCTAGCGCATAGCTCCTACGAGCAGTACTTC
TRBJ2-7 | TRBV5-1 | few | NA | CASSLDTKMSSYEQYF | TGCGCCAGCAGCCTGGACACCAAGATGAGCTCCTACGAGCAGTACTTC
TRBJ2-5 | TRBV4-3 | many | TRBD1 | CASSQGPTGGAQETQYF | TGCGCCAGCAGCCAAGGACCGACAGGGGGCGCCCAAGAGACCCAGTACTTC
TRBJ2-1 | TRBV15 | many | NA | CATSSGPMGSYNEQFF | TGTGCCACCAGCAGTGGCCCGATGGGATCCTACAATGAGCAGTTCTTC
TRBJ2-1 | TRBV28 | many | NA | CATEFGSLSSYNEQFF | TGTGCCACCGAGTTTGGGAGTCTGAGCTCCTACAATGAGCAGTTCTTC
TRBJ2-1 | TRBV11-1 | few | TRBD2 | CASSSLFTSGPTNNEQFF | TGTGCCAGCAGCTCCCTGTTTACTAGCGGCCCGACAAACAATGAGCAGTTCTTC
TRBJ2-1 | TRBV20-1 | many | TRBD2 | CSARGGAYNEQFF | TGCAGTGCTAGGGGGGGGGCCTACAATGAGCAGTTCTTC
TRBJ2-1 | TRBV11-2 | many | TRBD2 | CASSLGTGTSGYNEQFF | TGTGCCAGCAGCTTAGGGACCGGGACTAGCGGTTACAATGAGCAGTTCTTC
TRBJ2-7 | TRBV6-2/TRBV6-3 | NA | NA | CASSYWGADSYEQYF | TGTGCCAGCAGTTATTGGGGCGCGGACTCCTACGAGCAGTACTTC
TRBJ2-7 | TRBV10-3 | NA | NA | CAISEDGAYEQYF | TGTGCCATCAGTGAGGATGGCGCGTACGAGCAGTACTTC
TRBJ2-2 | TRBV12-3/TRBV12-4 | many | TRBD1 | CASSSQGARGTGELFF | TGTGCCAGCAGTTCCCAGGGGGCCCGTGGCACCGGGGAGCTGTTTTTT
TRBJ2-1 | TRBV20-1 | NA | TRBD2 | CSASGREAYNEQFF | TGCAGTGCTAGCGGGAGGGAGGCCTACAATGAGCAGTTCTTC
TRBJ2-1 | TRBV4-3 | few | TRBD2 | CASSQGLAGDYEQFF | TGCGCCAGCAGCCAAGGGTTAGCGGGAGATTATGAGCAGTTCTTC
TRBJ2-5 | TRBV6-5 | NA | NA | CASSYTGVQETQYF | TGTGCCAGCAGTTACACAGGAGTACAAGAGACCCAGTACTTC
TRBJ2-7 | TRBV29-1 | NA | NA | CSVEDRQTYEQYF | TGCAGCGTTGAAGATAGACAGACCTACGAGCAGTACTTC
TRBJ2-7 | TRBV10-2 | NA | NA | CASSEQLASYEQYF | TGCGCCAGCAGTGAGCAACTAGCCTCCTACGAGCAGTACTTC
TRBJ2-1 | TRBV6-5 | few | NA | CASSYSRASDNEQFF | TGTGCCAGCAGTTACTCTAGGGCTAGCGACAATGAGCAGTTCTTC
TRBJ2-3 | TRBV5-1 | few | NA | CASSIGTHGDTQYF | TGCGCCAGCAGCATTGGCACCCACGGAGATACGCAGTATTTT
TRBJ2-1 | TRBV3-1 | NA | TRBD2 | CASSQDMLAGERDNEQFF | TGTGCCAGCAGCCAAGATATGCTAGCGGGAGAGCGAGACAATGAGCAGTTCTTC
TRBJ2-5 | TRBV20-1 | NA | NA | CSARDGVDSGETQYF | TGCAGTGCTAGAGATGGGGTCGATTCAGGGGAGACCCAGTACTTC
TRBJ2-7 | TRBV7-2 | NA | TRBD1 | CASSPRTGITDYEQYF | TGTGCCAGCAGCCCCAGGACAGGGATTACCGACTACGAGCAGTACTTC
TRBJ1-1 | TRBV9 | NA | NA | CASSVGRIREAFF | TGTGCCAGCAGCGTAGGTAGGATCCGTGAAGCTTTCTTT